These 21 T cell receptor beta chains were all obtained from the same sample, sequenced in a study of radiotherapy plus CTLA-4 blockade in lung cancer. Using immunoSEQ multiplex PCR, the repertoire was profiled, and TCRdb retains in-frame clones only, with some absent. Of 30,000 to 45,000 clones in the sample, 70% to 80% were seen once. Sequenced here: peripheral blood, sampled from a patient treated with radiotherapy plus ipilimumab. The receptors were gathered from a human donor with non-small cell lung cancer who had stable disease on radiotherapy plus ipilimumab.

The chain employs TRBV12-5 and TRBJ2-1; D perhaps matches TRBD1 (5 bases). The CDR3 sequence is 13 residues long. Trimming stripped 0 bases from V and 16 bases from J, with 16 bases between. Germline values: CDR1 LGHNT, CDR2 FRNRAP. Written as DNA, the CDR3 is TGTGCTAGTGGTTTGGTAGGGGATAGACCCCTTTTCTTC. Amino acid sequence: CASGLVGDRPLFF.

As DNA, the CDR3 is TGTGCCAGCAGTGCCTCCAGGTTCCAAGAGACCCAGTACTTC. Residues: CASSASRFQETQYF. This chain links TRBV27 with TRBJ2-5; D uncertain. Trimming stripped 5 bases from V and 1 base from J, with 11 bases between. Germline CDR1 and CDR2: MNHEY and SMNVEV (reference sequence). There are 14 residues in the CDR3.

This chain uses TRBV6-5 with TRBJ2-7; no firm D call. The CDR3 consists of 8 residues. CDR1 and CDR2 from the germline V gene are MNHEY and SVGAGI. Trimming left V 8 bases short and J 7 bases short, with 3 bases between. Here the CDR3 reads CASEEQYV. For the CDR3, the DNA is TGTGCCAGCGAGGAGCAGTACGTC.

In this sample, this clone turned up once. The CDR3 reads CASSWAGAGGLVGEAFF. CDR3 nucleotides: TGTGCCAGCAGCTGGGCAGGAGCTGGGGGTCTGGTGGGTGAAGCTTTCTTT. The V and J genes are TRBV5-6 and TRBJ1-1; D is perhaps TRBD1 (5 bases). V was trimmed by 3 bases and J by 7 bases, leaving 25 bases between them. Germline loops: CDR1 SGHDT, CDR2 YYEEEE. The CDR3 runs 17 residues.

This clone turned up a few times. J is TRBJ1-5 and V is TRBV10-3, with D unresolved. The V and J ends lost 0 bases and 3 bases respectively, with 12 bases between them. The CDR3 runs to 16 residues. The V gene's germline CDR1 is ENHRY and CDR2 SYGVKD. In DNA, the CDR3 is TGTGCCATCAGTGAGTCCTTGCAGGCTAACAATCAGCCCCAGCATTTT. It encodes CAISESLQANNQPQHF.

This clone was detected once. This chain connects TRBV7-2 to TRBJ1-5, with D unresolved. V dropped 4 bases and J dropped 2 bases, with 12 bases sitting between them. CDR1 SGHTA and CDR2 FQGNSA come from the germline V gene. The CDR3 covers 15 residues. For the CDR3, the DNA is TGTGCCAGCAGCTCCGACACGGCCGGCAATCAGCCCCAGCATTTT. It codes for CASSSDTAGNQPQHF. Supplemented by reference TRBV7-2 and TRBJ1-5, the full variable domain reads GAGVSQSPSNKVTEKGKDVELRCDPISGHTALYWYRQSLGQGLEFLIYFQGNSAPDKSGLPSDRFSAERTGGSVSTLTIQRTQQEDSAVYLCASSSDTAGNQPQHFGDGTRLSIL.

This chain links TRBV5-1 with TRBJ1-3, with 8 bases identical to TRBD1. V was clipped by 4 bases and J by 3 bases; unmatched bases: 9. The CDR3 sequence is 16 residues long. Germline loops: CDR1 SGHRS, CDR2 YFSETQ. CDR3 nucleotide sequence: TGCGCCAGCAGCCTACGTTCAGGGGGCGGTGGAAACACCATATATTTT. Translation: CASSLRSGGGGNTIYF.

V usage is TRBV5-6 and J usage is TRBJ1-2; TRBD1 might be the D (5 bases). The CDR3 is 15 amino acids. CDR1 is SGHDT and CDR2 is YYEEEE in the germline V gene. The ends were cut back, 2 bases at V and 4 bases at J, with 15 bases in the middle. CDR3 loop: CASSFGQADFYGYTF. For the CDR3, the DNA is TGTGCCAGCAGCTTCGGACAAGCCGATTTCTATGGCTACACCTTC. Complete variable domain (other parts from reference TRBV5-6 and TRBJ1-2): DAGVTQSPTHLIKTRGQQVTLRCSPKSGHDTVSWYQQALGQGPQFIFQYYEEEERQRGNFPDRFSGHQFPNYSSELNVNALLLGDSALYLCASSFGQADFYGYTFGSGTRLTVV.

The chain has TRBV10-1 and TRBJ1-2; D unclear. CDR3 length: 13 amino acids. Trimming took off 6 bases at V and 1 base at J, with 9 bases between the two ends. In germline, CDR1 is WNHNN, CDR2 SYGVQD (reference sequence). The CDR3 bases are TGCGCCAGCAGCCCCGGGCTTAACTATGGCTACACCTTC. Translation: CASSPGLNYGYTF.

The rearrangement joins TRBV28 to TRBJ2-7; tentatively, D is TRBD2 (6 bases). CDR1 and CDR2 (germline): MDHEN, SYDVKM. The CDR3 totals 14 residues. The V and J ends lost 6 bases and 3 bases respectively, with 15 bases between them. CDR3 protein: CASRGWEAVYEQYV. The DNA of the CDR3 is TGTGCCAGCAGAGGTTGGGAGGCGGTCTACGAGCAGTACGTC.

This chain connects TRBV19 to TRBJ2-5; 11 nucleotides align to TRBD2. The CDR3 contains 15 residues. Germline loops: CDR1 LNHDA, CDR2 SQIVND (reference sequence). J gave up 7 bases and V 3 bases, and 7 bases lay outside the gene matches. CDR3 protein: CASSILAGGLGTQYF. Here the CDR3 DNA reads TGTGCCAGTAGTATCCTAGCGGGGGGATTGGGGACCCAGTACTTC.

The chain links TRBV6-1 to TRBJ2-2, with D tentatively TRBD2 (6 bases). Between the trimmed V and J ends, which lost 6 bases and 5 bases, there was a span of 13 bases. The CDR3 runs 14 residues. Germline assignment: CDR1 MNHNS and CDR2 SASEGT. CDR3 protein: CASRRNRETGELFF. Written as DNA, the CDR3 is TGTGCCAGCAGACGTAACCGGGAGACCGGGGAGCTGTTTTTT.

This clone was counted between two and nine times. The rearrangement links TRBV4-1 to TRBJ1-1; D call uncertain. Germline-derived CDR1 and CDR2 are MGHRA and YSYEKL. The CDR3 loop spans 14 amino acids. The V and J ends lost 6 bases and 0 bases respectively, with 11 bases between them. The CDR3 reads CASRGRTMNTEAFF. The CDR3 DNA follows: TGCGCCAGCAGGGGCAGGACCATGAACACTGAAGCTTTCTTT.

The chain joins TRBV2 to TRBJ2-3; a possible D gene is TRBD1 (5 bases). Trimming cost V 7 bases and J 0 bases, with 14 bases left between them. Per germline, CDR1 SNHLY and CDR2 FYNNEI. The CDR3 sequence is 15 residues long. The CDR3 sequence: CASKGAPTSTDTQYF. The CDR3 bases are TGTGCCAGCAAAGGGGCCCCAACTAGCACAGATACGCAGTATTTT.

This clone was counted a single time. V usage is TRBV7-6 and J usage is TRBJ1-1, with 10 bases lining up with TRBD1. Per germline, CDR1 SGHVS and CDR2 FNYEAQ. The CDR3 extends over 15 amino acids. Trimming removed 3 bases from V and 5 bases from J; junction bases left unmatched: 6. The CDR3 region is CASSLTGGIITEAFF. DNA for the CDR3: TGTGCCAGCAGCTTGACAGGGGGCATAATTACTGAAGCTTTCTTT.

The chain joins TRBV6-1 to TRBJ2-1; no reliable D call. Per germline, CDR1 MNHNS and CDR2 SASEGT. The CDR3 extends over 13 amino acids. Trimming cost V 4 bases and J 5 bases, with 9 bases left between them. CDR3 protein: CASSATVDNEQFF. CDR3 sequence (DNA): TGTGCCAGCAGTGCGACGGTTGACAATGAGCAGTTCTTC.

The chain combines TRBV6-9 with TRBJ1-4; 7 nucleotides agree with TRBD1. Germline V gives CDR1 MNHGY, CDR2 SVAAGI. This CDR3 comprises 12 residues. The J segment lost 10 bases and the V segment lost 6 bases, leaving 5 bases of the junction unmatched. CDR3 in DNA: TGTGCCAGCAGGGAGGGACAGCTAAAACTGTTTTTT. Translation gives CASREGQLKLFF.

DNA of the CDR3: TGTGCCAGCAGTTACTCGGGCGGCCCAGGTCAAGAGACCCAGTACTTC. Its translation is CASSYSGGPGQETQYF. The chain carries TRBV6-5 and TRBJ2-5, with D uncertain. V gave up 0 bases and J gave up 2 bases, with 13 bases separating them. Germline CDR1 and CDR2: MNHEY and SVGAGI. This CDR3 has 16 residues.

The V gene is TRBV13, the J gene TRBJ2-7; 9 positions agree with TRBD1. The CDR3 consists of 15 residues. The V segment lost 5 bases and the J segment 2 bases; nucleotides outside the gene matches: 7. From germline, CDR1 is PRHDT and CDR2 FYEKMQ (reference sequence). CDR3 sequence: CASSSGQGRTYEQYF. The CDR3 DNA is TGTGCCAGCAGCAGCGGACAGGGGCGGACCTACGAGCAGTACTTC.

This clone showed up just a few times. V gene TRBV7-2 combines with J gene TRBJ2-5; the match to TRBD1 covers 9 bases. Germline V gives CDR1 SGHTA, CDR2 FQGNSA. The CDR3 covers 13 residues. The J segment lost 4 bases and the V segment lost 11 bases, leaving 8 bases of the junction unmatched. Written as DNA, the CDR3 is TGTGCCCTGGGGAACAGGGGGCGAGAGACCCAGTACTTC. Encoded protein: CALGNRGRETQYF.

V usage is TRBV5-4 and J usage is TRBJ1-2; D is uncertain. V dropped 0 bases and J dropped 5 bases, with 14 bases sitting between them. Germline CDR1 SGHNT, CDR2 YYREEE (reference sequence). CDR3 length: 15 amino acids. The DNA of the CDR3 is TGTGCCAGCAGCTTGGTGGGCCGGGCCGATTATGGCTACACCTTC. Translating gives CASSLVGRADYGYTF. Supplemented by reference TRBV5-4 and TRBJ1-2, the full variable domain reads ETGVTQSPTHLIKTRGQQVTLRCSSQSGHNTVSWYQQALGQGPQFIFQYYREEENGRGNFPPRFSGLQFPNYSSELNVNALELDDSALYLCASSLVGRADYGYTFGSGTRLTVV.